Listed below are T cell receptor beta chains from one sample, sequenced in a study of T cell repertoires in cytomegalovirus infection. These receptors are not linked to any known antigen. MiXCR was run by TCRdb on the reads, yielding one entry per CDR3 protein. The sample consists of roughly 730,000 distinct CDR3 sequences, 33% of them appearing once. This sample comprised cultured PBMCs, obtained from culture after CMV antigen stimulation. These receptors were taken from a human donor in good health (CMV status not recorded). Some clones in this sample may be carry-over from other donors' samples. The CDR3 runs from the conserved cysteine through the conserved F or W. Fields, in order: clone size, J gene, V gene, D gene, CDR3 DNA, CDR3 protein. D genes are given only for firm matches. Size values are once, few and many counts, or a class for expanded clones, and some rows have none.

>NA|TRBJ1-1|TRBV7-2|NA
TGTGCCAGCAGCGGACATCTGAACACTGAAGCTTTCTTT
CASSGHLNTEAFF
>NA|TRBJ1-2|TRBV7-9|NA
TGTGCCAGCGGGGAGGATGCTTACTATGGCTACACCTTC
CASGEDAYYGYTF
>NA|TRBJ2-1|TRBV11-2|NA
TGTGCCAGCAGCAGGACTGTTAGCTCTCTGAGCTCCTACAATGAGCAGTTCTTC
CASSRTVSSLSSYNEQFF
>NA|TRBJ2-5|TRBV20-1|TRBD1
TGCAGTGCCACAAGGGGACAGGAGGGAGAGACCCAGTACTTC
CSATRGQEGETQYF
>few|TRBJ2-1|TRBV7-2|TRBD2
TGTGCCAGCAGCGCGGGACTAGGGTACAATGAGCAGTTCTTC
CASSAGLGYNEQFF
>NA|TRBJ1-6|TRBV20-1|NA
TGCAGTGCTAGGGGGCCGGGTTCACCCCTCCACTTT
CSARGPGSPLHF
>NA|TRBJ2-7|TRBV12-3/TRBV12-4|TRBD2
TGTGCCAGCAGTCCTAGCGGGGGGGCCGGTGAGCAGTACTTC
CASSPSGGAGEQYF
>NA|TRBJ1-4|TRBV6-1|NA
TGTGCCAGCAGCCAAACAGGGACAACTAATGAAAAACTGTTTTTT
CASSQTGTTNEKLFF
>NA|TRBJ1-5|TRBV6-2/TRBV6-3|NA
TGTGCCAGCAGTTACGGTGGGTCAAGGGGAGGTCAGCCCCAGCATTTT
CASSYGGSRGGQPQHF
>NA|TRBJ2-7|TRBV5-4|TRBD1
TGTGCCAGCAGCCCTTACGGACAGGGGTTAGACGAGCAGTACTTC
CASSPYGQGLDEQYF
>NA|TRBJ1-5|TRBV27|TRBD1
TGTGCCAGCAGTCCCCGTACGTCGGGAGAGGACAGGGGAAGCAATCAGCCCCAGCATTTT
CASSPRTSGEDRGSNQPQHF
>NA|TRBJ1-5|TRBV6-1|TRBD1
TGTGCCAGCTGCCTCTCGGGACAGTATAGCAATCAGCCCCAGCATTTT
CASCLSGQYSNQPQHF
>few|TRBJ2-7|TRBV12-3/TRBV12-4|NA
TGTGCCAGCAAGGGGGGCATGGGCTACGAGCAGTACTTC
CASKGGMGYEQYF
>few|TRBJ1-2|TRBV7-2|TRBD1
TGTGCCAGCAGCTTAGGGGGACAGGGGGCCGGTGGCTACACCTTC
CASSLGGQGAGGYTF
>few|TRBJ1-1|TRBV18|NA
TGTGCCAGCTCACCGGTCGCGGACACTGAAGCTTTCTTT
CASSPVADTEAFF
>few|TRBJ2-5|TRBV7-7|NA
TGTGCCAGCAGACCCGCGGGGCAAGAGACCCAGTACTTC
CASRPAGQETQYF
>few|TRBJ2-3|TRBV6-4|TRBD1
TGTGCCAGCAGTGGGACAGGGGGCGCAGATACGCAGTATTTT
CASSGTGGADTQYF
>few|TRBJ2-3|TRBV12-3/TRBV12-4|NA
TGTGCCAGCAGTTTCCATGGCGGGAGCACAGATACGCAGTATTTT
CASSFHGGSTDTQYF
>many|TRBJ2-5|TRBV7-2|NA
TGTGCCAGCAGCCCGCGGCGGCAAGAGACCCAGTACTTC
CASSPRRQETQYF
>few|TRBJ1-2|TRBV7-2|TRBD1
TGTGCCAGCAGCTTAAGGACAGGGGGTTCTGGCTACACCTTC
CASSLRTGGSGYTF
>many|TRBJ2-3|TRBV7-8|TRBD1
TGTGCCAGCGTCAACGGGACAGACACAGATACGCAGTATTTT
CASVNGTDTDTQYF
>NA|TRBJ1-1|TRBV9|TRBD1
TGTGCCAGCAGCGTAGGTTCAGGGGGCACTGAAGCTTTCTTT
CASSVGSGGTEAFF
>NA|TRBJ2-2|TRBV7-2|NA
TGTGCCAGCACCCGGGTGGCGGGGACCCCGTCGAACACCGGGGAGCTGTTTTTT
CASTRVAGTPSNTGELFF
>many|TRBJ2-1|TRBV7-2|NA
TGTGCCAGCAGCTCCCCCGGGACCACCATGAATCGACGCTCCTACAATGAGCAGTTCTTC
CASSSPGTTMNRRSYNEQFF